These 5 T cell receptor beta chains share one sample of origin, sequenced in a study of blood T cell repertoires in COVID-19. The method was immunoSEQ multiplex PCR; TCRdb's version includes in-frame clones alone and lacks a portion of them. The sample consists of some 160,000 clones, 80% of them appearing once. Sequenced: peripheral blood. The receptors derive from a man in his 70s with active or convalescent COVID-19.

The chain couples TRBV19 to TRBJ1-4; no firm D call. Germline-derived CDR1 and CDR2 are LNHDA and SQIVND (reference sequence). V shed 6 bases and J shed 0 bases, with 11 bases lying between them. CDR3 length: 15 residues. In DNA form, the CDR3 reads TGTGCCAGTAGCCATGTAGTTGCAACTAATGAAAAACTGTTTTTT. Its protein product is CASSHVVATNEKLFF.

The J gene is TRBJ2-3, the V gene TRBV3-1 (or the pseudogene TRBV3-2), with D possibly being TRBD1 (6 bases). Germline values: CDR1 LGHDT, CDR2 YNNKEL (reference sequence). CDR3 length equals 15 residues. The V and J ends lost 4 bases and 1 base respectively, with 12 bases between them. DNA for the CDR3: TGTGCCAGCAGCCGAGCAGGGGCGGGCACAGATACGCAGTATTTT. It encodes CASSRAGAGTDTQYF.

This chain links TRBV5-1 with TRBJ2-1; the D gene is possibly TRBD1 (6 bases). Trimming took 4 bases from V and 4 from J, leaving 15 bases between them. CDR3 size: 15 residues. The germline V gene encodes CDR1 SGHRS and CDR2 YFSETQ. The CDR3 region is CASSTEVGGYNEQFF. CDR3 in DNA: TGCGCCAGCAGCACGGAGGTAGGGGGATACAATGAGCAGTTCTTC.

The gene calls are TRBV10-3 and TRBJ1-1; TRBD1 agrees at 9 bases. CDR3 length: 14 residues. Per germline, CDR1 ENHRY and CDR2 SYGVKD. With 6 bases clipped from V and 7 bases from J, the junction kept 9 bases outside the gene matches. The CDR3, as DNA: TGTGCCATCAGAACAGGGGGCGACCGGTTTGAAGCTTTCTTT. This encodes CAIRTGGDRFEAFF.

The chain's CDR3 is CSVPSGNPDDEQFF. As DNA, the CDR3 is TGCAGCGTTCCTAGCGGGAACCCCGACGATGAGCAGTTCTTC. The chain uses TRBV29-1 and TRBJ2-1, with 9 positions matching TRBD2. V trimming: 5 bases; J trimming: 8 bases; junction bases outside the gene matches: 10. Germline loops: CDR1 SQVTM, CDR2 ANQGSEA. CDR3 length: 14 residues.